A selection of T cell receptor beta chains follows, all from one sample in a study of blood T cell repertoires in COVID-19. The repertoire was sequenced with immunoSEQ multiplex PCR; TCRdb's copy has only in-frame clones and lacks some. The table shows more than 130,000 clones, with about nine tenths occurring only once. The sequenced material came from peripheral blood. All receptors come from a man aged 45-60 years with active or convalescent COVID-19. Both conserved end residues are part of each CDR3. A D gene is named only where the DNA matches it firmly. For some rows the clone size is stated as once, few or many, or as a class when expanded; others skip it.

size: NA; V: TRBV27; D: TRBD2; J: TRBJ2-1; CDR3: CASSLPLAGVSEQFF; DNA: TGTGCCAGCAGTTTGCCACTAGCGGGAGTCAGTGAGCAGTTCTTC
size: NA; V: TRBV7-3; D: TRBD2; J: TRBJ2-1; CDR3: CASSLSRTSATYNEQFF; DNA: TGTGCCAGCAGCTTATCCCGGACTAGCGCTACCTACAATGAGCAGTTCTTC
size: NA; V: TRBV6-5; D: NA; J: TRBJ1-1; CDR3: CASRTSGGTEAFF; DNA: TGTGCCAGCAGGACCTCAGGAGGGACTGAAGCTTTCTTT
size: NA; V: TRBV10-1; D: TRBD2; J: TRBJ2-1; CDR3: CASQGTSGTNEQFF; DNA: TGCGCCAGCCAGGGAACTAGCGGGACGAATGAGCAGTTCTTC
size: NA; V: TRBV7-9; D: NA; J: TRBJ2-4; CDR3: CASSLFGEAKNIQYF; DNA: TGTGCCAGCAGCTTATTTGGGGAGGCCAAAAACATTCAGTACTTC
size: once; V: TRBV7-8; D: TRBD2; J: TRBJ2-5; CDR3: CASSLEYRTSGRNGTQYF; DNA: TGTGCCAGCAGCTTAGAATATAGGACTAGCGGGAGAAATGGGACCCAGTACTTC
size: NA; V: TRBV3-1/TRBV3-2; D: NA; J: TRBJ1-4; CDR3: CASSPLQGDEKLFF; DNA: TGTGCCAGCAGCCCCCTACAAGGGGATGAAAAACTGTTTTTT
size: NA; V: TRBV19; D: TRBD2; J: TRBJ2-3; CDR3: CASSRTSGRLTDTQYF; DNA: TGTGCCAGTAGCCGGACTAGCGGGAGGTTAACAGATACGCAGTATTTT
size: NA; V: TRBV28; D: NA; J: TRBJ2-7; CDR3: CASSAGAGPYEQYF; DNA: TGTGCCAGCAGTGCTGGGGCCGGACCCTACGAGCAGTACTTC
size: NA; V: TRBV20-1; D: NA; J: TRBJ1-5; CDR3: CSASKSGGNQPQHF; DNA: TGCAGTGCTAGTAAATCCGGGGGCAATCAGCCCCAGCATTTT
size: NA; V: TRBV4-2; D: TRBD1; J: TRBJ1-5; CDR3: CASSPDRDFRQPQHF; DNA: TGTGCCAGCAGCCCGGACAGGGATTTTCGTCAGCCCCAGCATTTT
size: NA; V: TRBV29-1; D: NA; J: TRBJ1-2; CDR3: CSVEKSVGRNYGYTF; DNA: TGCAGCGTTGAAAAGTCGGTGGGGCGCAACTATGGCTACACCTTC
size: NA; V: TRBV5-1; D: TRBD2; J: TRBJ2-1; CDR3: CASSLAPASGRSYEQFF; DNA: TGCGCCAGCAGCTTGGCCCCCGCTAGCGGGAGGTCGTATGAGCAGTTCTTC
size: NA; V: TRBV19; D: TRBD2; J: TRBJ2-5; CDR3: CATQGEGRETQYF; DNA: TGTGCCACCCAAGGGGAGGGACGGGAGACCCAGTACTTC
size: NA; V: TRBV6-4; D: NA; J: TRBJ2-2; CDR3: CASSELATGELFF; DNA: TGTGCCAGCAGTGAGTTGGCCACCGGGGAGCTGTTTTTT
size: NA; V: TRBV19; D: TRBD1; J: TRBJ1-2; CDR3: CASSPRGGGYTF; DNA: TGTGCCAGTAGTCCCCGAGGGGGCGGCTACACCTTC
size: NA; V: TRBV6-5; D: TRBD1; J: TRBJ1-1; CDR3: CASSFTGTGGSEAFF; DNA: TGTGCCAGCAGCTTTACCGGGACAGGGGGATCTGAAGCTTTCTTT
size: NA; V: TRBV5-1; D: TRBD1; J: TRBJ1-6; CDR3: CASSLDRGLNSPLHF; DNA: TGCGCCAGCAGCTTGGACAGGGGGCTTAATTCACCCCTCCACTTT
size: NA; V: TRBV3-1/TRBV3-2; D: TRBD2; J: TRBJ2-1; CDR3: CASSLGTSGRARYNEQFF; DNA: TGTGCCAGCAGCCTCGGGACTAGCGGGAGGGCCAGGTACAATGAGCAGTTCTTC
size: once; V: TRBV7-6; D: TRBD1; J: TRBJ1-1; CDR3: CASSLRWSGTGAVNTEAFF; DNA: TGTGCCAGCAGCTTGAGATGGTCCGGGACAGGGGCCGTGAACACTGAAGCTTTCTTT
size: once; V: TRBV4-1; D: NA; J: TRBJ2-7; CDR3: CASSQDNGRDEQYF; DNA: TGCGCCAGCAGCCAAGATAACGGCAGGGACGAGCAGTACTTC
size: once; V: TRBV7-6; D: TRBD1; J: TRBJ1-6; CDR3: CASSRQGTDNSPLHF; DNA: TGTGCCAGCAGCCGACAGGGAACCGATAATTCACCCCTCCACTTT
size: NA; V: TRBV18; D: NA; J: TRBJ1-5; CDR3: CASSPPGRGRNQPQHF; DNA: TGTGCCAGCTCACCACCGGGCAGGGGTCGCAATCAGCCCCAGCATTTT
size: NA; V: TRBV6-2/TRBV6-3; D: TRBD1; J: TRBJ1-5; CDR3: CASSSTGGSSNQPQHF; DNA: TGTGCCAGCAGTTCGACAGGGGGCTCAAGCAATCAGCCCCAGCATTTT
size: NA; V: TRBV6-5; D: TRBD2; J: TRBJ2-7; CDR3: CASRARLAGSYEQYF; DNA: TGTGCCAGCAGAGCGAGACTAGCGGGATCCTACGAGCAGTACTTC
size: once; V: TRBV5-6; D: NA; J: TRBJ2-1; CDR3: CASSLRSGWYYNEQFF; DNA: TGTGCCAGCAGCTTGCGAAGCGGGTGGTACTACAATGAGCAGTTCTTC
size: once; V: TRBV30; D: NA; J: TRBJ2-4; CDR3: CAWSNIQNIQYF; DNA: TGTGCCTGGAGTAATATCCAGAACATTCAGTACTTC
size: NA; V: TRBV28; D: NA; J: TRBJ2-2; CDR3: CASGTQTGELFF; DNA: TGTGCCAGCGGCACACAGACCGGGGAGCTGTTTTTT
size: NA; V: TRBV29-1; D: NA; J: TRBJ2-1; CDR3: CSVRLSRGRSYNEQFF; DNA: TGCAGCGTTCGCCTCTCTCGGGGGAGGTCCTACAATGAGCAGTTCTTC
size: NA; V: TRBV6-6; D: TRBD2; J: TRBJ2-1; CDR3: CASSRTSGSYSYNEQFF; DNA: TGTGCCAGCAGTCGGACTAGCGGGAGTTACTCCTACAATGAGCAGTTCTTC
size: NA; V: TRBV19; D: TRBD2; J: TRBJ2-3; CDR3: CASRQTSGRSTDTQYF; DNA: TGTGCCAGTAGGCAAACTAGCGGCAGAAGCACAGATACGCAGTATTTT
size: NA; V: TRBV25-1; D: NA; J: TRBJ2-3; CDR3: CASSVGGDTDTQYF; DNA: TGTGCCAGCAGTGTGGGGGGAGACACAGATACGCAGTATTTT
size: NA; V: TRBV9; D: NA; J: TRBJ1-5; CDR3: CASSVSPGWTQPQHF; DNA: TGTGCCAGCAGCGTTTCGCCAGGGTGGACTCAGCCCCAGCATTTT
size: NA; V: TRBV5-1; D: NA; J: TRBJ2-3; CDR3: CASSPRGLGTDTQYF; DNA: TGCGCCAGCAGCCCCCGCGGGCTCGGCACAGATACGCAGTATTTT
size: once; V: TRBV11-3; D: TRBD1; J: TRBJ1-2; CDR3: CASTPGTEANYGYTF; DNA: TGTGCCAGCACCCCAGGGACAGAAGCTAACTATGGCTACACCTTC
size: NA; V: TRBV7-2; D: TRBD1; J: TRBJ1-5; CDR3: CASSYRGGQPQHF; DNA: TGTGCCAGCAGCTACAGGGGCGGACAGCCCCAGCATTTT
size: NA; V: TRBV27; D: TRBD2; J: TRBJ2-5; CDR3: CASSLGLAGFETQYF; DNA: TGTGCCAGCAGCCTCGGACTAGCGGGATTCGAGACCCAGTACTTC
size: NA; V: TRBV2; D: NA; J: TRBJ1-1; CDR3: CASSEQGEAFF; DNA: TGTGCCAGCAGTGAACAGGGTGAAGCTTTCTTT
size: NA; V: TRBV13; D: TRBD2; J: TRBJ2-5; CDR3: CASSFRDYRDIQETQYF; DNA: TGTGCCAGCAGCTTCCGGGACTACCGAGATATCCAAGAGACCCAGTACTTC
size: NA; V: TRBV3-1/TRBV3-2; D: NA; J: TRBJ2-1; CDR3: CASSQLSSYNEQFF; DNA: TGTGCCAGCAGCCAATTGAGCTCCTACAATGAGCAGTTCTTC
size: once; V: TRBV25-1; D: TRBD1; J: TRBJ2-7; CDR3: CASSPQGHEQYF; DNA: TGTGCCAGCAGTCCACAGGGGCACGAGCAGTACTTC
size: NA; V: TRBV6-5; D: NA; J: TRBJ1-4; CDR3: CASSYSTLSSEKLFF; DNA: TGTGCCAGCAGTTACTCGACTCTATCTTCCGAAAAACTGTTTTTT
size: NA; V: TRBV5-8; D: NA; J: TRBJ1-5; CDR3: CASSLSSLTISNQPQHF; DNA: TGTGCCAGCAGCTTGAGCAGCTTGACTATCAGCAATCAGCCCCAGCATTTT
size: NA; V: TRBV3-1/TRBV3-2; D: NA; J: TRBJ1-5; CDR3: CASSRSRGQPQHF; DNA: TGTGCCAGCAGCCGGTCCAGGGGACAGCCCCAGCATTTT
size: NA; V: TRBV5-4; D: TRBD2; J: TRBJ2-2; CDR3: CASSLGLAGGSGGELFF; DNA: TGTGCCAGCAGCTTGGGGCTAGCGGGAGGTTCGGGCGGGGAGCTGTTTTTT
size: once; V: TRBV3-1/TRBV3-2; D: TRBD1; J: TRBJ2-6; CDR3: CASSQRGHGAGANVLTF; DNA: TGTGCCAGCAGCCAGAGGGGGCATGGTGCTGGGGCCAACGTCCTGACTTTC